This T cell receptor (beta chain) was sequenced for a study of OX40 agonist ivuxolimab in advanced cancers. Study context: The treatment was a fully human IgG2 OX40 agonist, ivuxolimab. The group had a mean age of roughly 56 years, ranged from about 20 to 80, and was 80% to 90% male.

Measured with immunoSEQ multiplex PCR; TCRdb has only the in-frame clones, and not every one. The sample lists about 93,000 clones, roughly nine tenths occurring once. The CDR3 is 14 amino acids. Trimming stripped 2 bases from V and 4 bases from J, with 8 bases between. CDR1 is MNHEY and CDR2 is SMNVEV in the germline V gene (reference sequence). The TCR sequence derives from an adult with an advanced solid tumor such as melanoma, head and neck, liver or kidney cancer. The sequences come from CD4+ or CD8+ T cells sorted from blood, collected in a trial of the OX40 agonist ivuxolimab. The chain couples TRBV27 to TRBJ2-2; no clear D gene. The CDR3 region has the DNA TGTGCCAGCAGTTTAAAGGGCAGCACCGGGGAGCTGTTTTTT. Translation: CASSLKGSTGELFF.